The entry that follows covers one T cell receptor beta chain sequence. Its antigen is currently unknown. CDR3 length: 12 residues. Germline loops: CDR1 SEHNR, CDR2 FQNEAQ (reference sequence). Trimming left V 3 bases short and J 9 bases short, with 11 bases between. As TCR cDNA was made by 5'RACE template switching, a universal primer site and UMIs were added. A single record per CDR3 protein comes from TCRdb applying MiXCR to the 5' RACE reads. The table lists 150,000 to 200,000 distinct CDR3 sequences, about 11% of them singletons. The data were obtained in a study of T cells after yellow fever vaccination. Turning to the study itself: Fractions containing few cells were prepared with SMART-Seq v4 Ultra Low Input.

Notes on the study in general: After the booster, over 95% of CD4 and 75% to 90% of CD8 primary-response clones were re-detected. High-abundance clonotypes from the bulk population could contaminate FACS-sorted repertoires.

The chain couples TRBV7-9 to TRBJ2-5, with D hard to call. The sample here was CD8+ T cells sorted from PBMCs, taken 15 days after the yellow fever booster vaccination. The TCR originated in a man in his late teens or twenties who received the YFV17D yellow fever vaccine. The CDR3 nucleotides are TGTGCCAGCAGCTTCGAGCCCCTGGCCCAGTACTTC. This sequence encodes CASSFEPLAQYF.